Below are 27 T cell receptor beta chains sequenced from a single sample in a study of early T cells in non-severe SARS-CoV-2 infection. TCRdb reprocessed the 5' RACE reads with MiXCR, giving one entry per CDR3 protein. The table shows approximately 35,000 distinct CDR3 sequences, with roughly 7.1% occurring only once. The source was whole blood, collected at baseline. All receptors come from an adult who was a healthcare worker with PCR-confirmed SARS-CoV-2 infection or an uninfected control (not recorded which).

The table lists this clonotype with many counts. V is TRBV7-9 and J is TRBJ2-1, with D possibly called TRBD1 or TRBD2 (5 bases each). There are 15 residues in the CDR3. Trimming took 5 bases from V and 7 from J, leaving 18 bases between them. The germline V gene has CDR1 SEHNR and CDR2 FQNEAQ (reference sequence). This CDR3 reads CASSIAGTIENEQFF. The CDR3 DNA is TGTGCCAGCAGCATCGCCGGGACGATCGAGAATGAGCAGTTCTTC.

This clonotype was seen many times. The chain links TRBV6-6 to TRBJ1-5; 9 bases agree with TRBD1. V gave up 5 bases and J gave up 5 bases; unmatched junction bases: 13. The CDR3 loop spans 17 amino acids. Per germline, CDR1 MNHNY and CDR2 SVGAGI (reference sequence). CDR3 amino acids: CASSDQTRTGVDQPQHF. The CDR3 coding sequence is TGTGCCAGCAGTGACCAAACCAGGACAGGGGTGGATCAGCCCCAGCATTTT.

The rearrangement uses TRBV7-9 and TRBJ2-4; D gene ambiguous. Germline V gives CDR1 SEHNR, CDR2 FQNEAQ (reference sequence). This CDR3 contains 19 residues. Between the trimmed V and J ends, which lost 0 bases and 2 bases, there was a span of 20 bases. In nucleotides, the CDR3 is TGTGCCAGCAGCTTAGCGCTGCAGGAACCCCAGCTCCCCAAAAACATTCAGTACTTC. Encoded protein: CASSLALQEPQLPKNIQYF.

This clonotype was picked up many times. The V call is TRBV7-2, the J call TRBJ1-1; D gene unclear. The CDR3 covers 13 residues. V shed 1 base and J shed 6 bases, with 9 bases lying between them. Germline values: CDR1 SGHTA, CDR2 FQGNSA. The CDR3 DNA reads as TGTGCCAGCAGCTTAGTCTATATCCCTGAAGCTTTCTTT. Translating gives CASSLVYIPEAFF. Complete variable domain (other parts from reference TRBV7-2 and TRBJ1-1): GAGVSQSPSNKVTEKGKDVELRCDPISGHTALYWYRQSLGQGLEFLIYFQGNSAPDKSGLPSDRFSAERTGGSVSTLTIQRTQQEDSAVYLCASSLVYIPEAFFGQGTRLTVV.

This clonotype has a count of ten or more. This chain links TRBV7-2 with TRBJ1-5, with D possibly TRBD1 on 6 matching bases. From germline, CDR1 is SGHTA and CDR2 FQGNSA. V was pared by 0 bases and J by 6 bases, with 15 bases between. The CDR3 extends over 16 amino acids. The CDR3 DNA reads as TGTGCCAGCAGCTTAGCCCTTTTACAGGGAGTTCAGCCCCAGCATTTT. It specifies CASSLALLQGVQPQHF.

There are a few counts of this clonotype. In DNA form, the CDR3 reads TGCAGTGCTAGTCGTAGAGAGACCCAGTACTTC. Residues: CSASRRETQYF. The chain carries TRBV20-1 and TRBJ2-5; D remains unclear. Trimming stripped 3 bases from V and 4 bases from J, with 6 bases between. CDR1 is DFQATT and CDR2 is SNEGSKA in the germline V gene (reference sequence). This CDR3 comprises 11 residues.

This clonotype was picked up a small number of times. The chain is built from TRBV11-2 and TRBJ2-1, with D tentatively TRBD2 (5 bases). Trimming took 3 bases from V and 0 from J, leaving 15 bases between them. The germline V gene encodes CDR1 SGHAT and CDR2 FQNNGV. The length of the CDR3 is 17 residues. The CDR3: CASSLRAGVSSYNEQFF. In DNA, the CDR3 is TGTGCCAGCAGCTTGAGGGCTGGGGTGAGCTCCTACAATGAGCAGTTCTTC.

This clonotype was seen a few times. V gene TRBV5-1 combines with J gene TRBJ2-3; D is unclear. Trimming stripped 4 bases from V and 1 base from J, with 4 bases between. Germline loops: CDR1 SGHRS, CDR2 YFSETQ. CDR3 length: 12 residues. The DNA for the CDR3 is TGCGCCAGCAGCGGGGGCACAGATACGCAGTATTTT. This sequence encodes CASSGGTDTQYF.

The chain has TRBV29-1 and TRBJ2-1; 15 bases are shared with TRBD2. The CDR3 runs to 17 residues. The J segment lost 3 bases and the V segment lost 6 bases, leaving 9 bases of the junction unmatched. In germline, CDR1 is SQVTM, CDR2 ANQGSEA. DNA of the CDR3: TGCAGCGTGGCCGGGACTAGCGGGAGGAACGGCTACAATGAGCAGTTCTTC. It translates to CSVAGTSGRNGYNEQFF.

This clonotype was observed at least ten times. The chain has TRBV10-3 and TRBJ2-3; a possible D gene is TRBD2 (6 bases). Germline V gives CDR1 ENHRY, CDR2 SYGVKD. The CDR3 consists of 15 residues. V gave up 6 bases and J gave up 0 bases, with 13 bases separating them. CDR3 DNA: TGTGCCATCAGCATGGGGGGTGTCAGCACAGATACGCAGTATTTT. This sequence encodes CAISMGGVSTDTQYF.

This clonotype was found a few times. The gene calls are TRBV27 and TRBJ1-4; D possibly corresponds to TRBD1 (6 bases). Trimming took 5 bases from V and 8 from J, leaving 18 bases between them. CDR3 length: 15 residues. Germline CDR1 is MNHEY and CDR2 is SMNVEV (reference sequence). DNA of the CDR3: TGTGCCAGCAGTGCACAGGGTCGAACGCGCGAAAAACTGTTTTTT. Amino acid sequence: CASSAQGRTREKLFF.

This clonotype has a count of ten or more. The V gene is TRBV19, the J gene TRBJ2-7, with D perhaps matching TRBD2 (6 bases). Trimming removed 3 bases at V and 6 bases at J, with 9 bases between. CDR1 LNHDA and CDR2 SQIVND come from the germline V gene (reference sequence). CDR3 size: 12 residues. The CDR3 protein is CASSIVGGEQYV. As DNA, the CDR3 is TGTGCCAGTAGTATCGTCGGGGGCGAGCAGTACGTC.

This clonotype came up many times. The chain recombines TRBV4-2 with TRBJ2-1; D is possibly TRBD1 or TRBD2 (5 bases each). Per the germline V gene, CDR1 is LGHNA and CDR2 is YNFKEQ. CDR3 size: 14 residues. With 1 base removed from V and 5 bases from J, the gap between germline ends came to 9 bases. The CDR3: CASSQGRGDNEQFF. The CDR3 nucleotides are TGTGCCAGCAGCCAAGGTCGAGGGGACAATGAGCAGTTCTTC.

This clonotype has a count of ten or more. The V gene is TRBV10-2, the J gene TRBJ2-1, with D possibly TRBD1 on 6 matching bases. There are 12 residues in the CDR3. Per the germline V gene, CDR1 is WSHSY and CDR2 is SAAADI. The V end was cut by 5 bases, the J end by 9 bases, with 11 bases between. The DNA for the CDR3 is TGCGCCAGCAGTTACACAGGGTTTGAGCAGTTCTTC. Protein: CASSYTGFEQFF.

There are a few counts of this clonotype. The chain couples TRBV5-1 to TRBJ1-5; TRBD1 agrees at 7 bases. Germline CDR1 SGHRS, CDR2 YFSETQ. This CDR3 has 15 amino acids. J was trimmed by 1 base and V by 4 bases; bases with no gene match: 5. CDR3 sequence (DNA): TGCGCCAGCAGCCCACAGGGGAGCAGCAATCAGCCCCAGCATTTT. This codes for CASSPQGSSNQPQHF.

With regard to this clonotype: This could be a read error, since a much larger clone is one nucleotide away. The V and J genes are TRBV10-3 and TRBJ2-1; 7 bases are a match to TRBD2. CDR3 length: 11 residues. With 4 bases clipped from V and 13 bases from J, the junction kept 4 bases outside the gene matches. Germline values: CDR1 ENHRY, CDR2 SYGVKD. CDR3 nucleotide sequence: TGTGCCATCAGTGGGGAGCGGGGTCAGTTCTTC. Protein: CAISGERGQFF.

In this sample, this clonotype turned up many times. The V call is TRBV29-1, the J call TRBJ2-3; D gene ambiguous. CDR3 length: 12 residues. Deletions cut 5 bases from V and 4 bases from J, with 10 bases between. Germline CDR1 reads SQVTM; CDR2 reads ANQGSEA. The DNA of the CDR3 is TGCAGCGTTCTAGGGAATTCAGATACGCAGTATTTT. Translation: CSVLGNSDTQYF.

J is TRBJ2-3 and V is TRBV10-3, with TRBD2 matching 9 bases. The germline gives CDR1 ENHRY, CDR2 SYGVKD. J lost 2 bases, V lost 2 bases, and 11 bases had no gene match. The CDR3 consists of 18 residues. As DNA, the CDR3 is TGTGCCATCAGTGAGACTTTCCGGGGGACTAGCATCACAGATACGCAGTATTTT. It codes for CAISETFRGTSITDTQYF.

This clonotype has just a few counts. The CDR3 loop is CASSPLGGRDEKLFF. CDR3 bases: TGTGCCAGCAGTCCCTTGGGGGGGCGCGATGAAAAACTGTTTTTT. The chain links TRBV12-3 or TRBV12-4 to TRBJ1-4, with a possible D match to TRBD1 (6 bases). V was shortened by 5 bases and J by 6 bases, with 16 bases between the two germline ends. The CDR3 sequence is 15 residues long.

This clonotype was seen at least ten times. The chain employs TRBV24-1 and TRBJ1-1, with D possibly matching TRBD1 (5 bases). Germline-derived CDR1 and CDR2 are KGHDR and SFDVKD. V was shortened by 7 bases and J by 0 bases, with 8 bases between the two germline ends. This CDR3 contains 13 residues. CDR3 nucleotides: TGTGCCACCAGGGCGGGGCTGAACACTGAAGCTTTCTTT. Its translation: CATRAGLNTEAFF.

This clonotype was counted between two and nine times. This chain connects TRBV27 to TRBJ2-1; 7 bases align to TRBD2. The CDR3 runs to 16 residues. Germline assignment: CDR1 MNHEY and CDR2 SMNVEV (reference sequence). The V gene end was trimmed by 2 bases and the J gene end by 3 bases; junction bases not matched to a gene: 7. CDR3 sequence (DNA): TGTGCCAGCAGTTTAAGTGCGGGAGAGCTCTACAATGAGCAGTTCTTC. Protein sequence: CASSLSAGELYNEQFF.

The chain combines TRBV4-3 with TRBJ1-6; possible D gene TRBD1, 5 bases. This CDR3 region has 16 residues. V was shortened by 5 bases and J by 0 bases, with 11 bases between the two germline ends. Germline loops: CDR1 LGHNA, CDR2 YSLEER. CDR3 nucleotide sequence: TGCGCCAGCAGCTCAACAGGACGCTCCTATAATTCACCCCTCCACTTT. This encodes CASSSTGRSYNSPLHF.

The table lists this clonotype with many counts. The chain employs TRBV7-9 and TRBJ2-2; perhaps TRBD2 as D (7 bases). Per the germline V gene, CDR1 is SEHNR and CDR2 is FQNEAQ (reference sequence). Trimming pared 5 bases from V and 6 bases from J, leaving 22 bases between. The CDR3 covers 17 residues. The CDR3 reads CASSPGGAGTTAGELFF. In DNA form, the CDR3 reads TGTGCCAGCAGCCCTGGGGGGGCCGGAACGACTGCCGGGGAGCTGTTTTTT.

The CDR3 sequence: CASSPLANTGELFF. CDR3 coding DNA: TGTGCCAGCTCACCTTTGGCTAACACCGGGGAGCTGTTTTTT. This chain uses TRBV18 with TRBJ2-2, with D hard to call. V shed 3 bases and J shed 2 bases, with 7 bases lying between them. CDR1 and CDR2 from the germline V gene are KGHSH and LQKENI. The CDR3 is made up of 14 amino acids.

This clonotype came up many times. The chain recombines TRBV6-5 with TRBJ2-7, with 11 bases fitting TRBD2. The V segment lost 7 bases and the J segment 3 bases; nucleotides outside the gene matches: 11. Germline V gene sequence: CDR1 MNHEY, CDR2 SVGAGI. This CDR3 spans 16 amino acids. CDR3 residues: CASTAGGLAEGYEQYF. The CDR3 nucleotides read TGTGCCAGCACGGCAGGGGGACTAGCGGAGGGCTACGAGCAGTACTTC.

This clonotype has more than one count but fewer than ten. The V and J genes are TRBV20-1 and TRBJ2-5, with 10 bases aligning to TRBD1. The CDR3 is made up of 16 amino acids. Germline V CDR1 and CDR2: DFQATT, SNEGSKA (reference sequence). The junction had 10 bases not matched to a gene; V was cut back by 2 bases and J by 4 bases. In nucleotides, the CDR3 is TGCAGTGCTAGAACGACAGGGGGCGCTTTCACAGAGACCCAGTACTTC. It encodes CSARTTGGAFTETQYF.

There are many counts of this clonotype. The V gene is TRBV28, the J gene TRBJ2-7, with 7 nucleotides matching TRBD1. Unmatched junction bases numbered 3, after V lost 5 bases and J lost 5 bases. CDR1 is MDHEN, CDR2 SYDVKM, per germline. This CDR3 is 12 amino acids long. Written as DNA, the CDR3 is TGTGCCAGCAGTCGGGACAGCCACGAGCAGTACTTC. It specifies CASSRDSHEQYF.